A selection of T cell receptor beta chains follows, all from one sample in a study of early T cells in non-severe SARS-CoV-2 infection. From the 5' RACE reads, TCRdb called clonotypes with MiXCR, one entry per CDR3 protein. Counted here are about 56,000 distinct CDR3 sequences, approximately 16% occurring once; the ten biggest clones make up about 4%. The starting material was whole blood, obtained at baseline. The receptors originated from an adult who was a healthcare worker with PCR-confirmed SARS-CoV-2 infection or an uninfected control (not recorded which). CDR3s leave out the opening cysteine and the closing phenylalanine or tryptophan. Each record gives: V gene, J gene, CDR3 protein.

TRBV2	TRBJ2-5	ASSEQQYQETQY
TRBV27	TRBJ2-7	ASSFSRGPYEQY
TRBV5-1	TRBJ1-4	ASSPLGGEKLF
TRBV20-1	TRBJ2-5	SVRKQETQY
TRBV27	TRBJ2-7	ASRLRGPYEQY
TRBV20-1	TRBJ2-3	SARDARRDTQY
TRBV2	TRBJ2-7	ASNRAPGDYEQY
TRBV6-1	TRBJ1-4	ASRAQLWRKKLF
TRBV20-1	TRBJ2-5	SASNPEGAGETQY
TRBV10-2	TRBJ1-2	ASSESIRDGPLYGYT
TRBV6-5	TRBJ2-3	ASSGLGLAGVINTDTQY
TRBV4-1	TRBJ2-7	ASSQGDSYYEQY
TRBV4-1	TRBJ2-1	ASSQVGVNEQF
TRBV20-1	TRBJ1-5	SARGQADQPQH
TRBV2	TRBJ2-5	ASSFLLAGGGETQY
TRBV12-3/TRBV12-4	TRBJ2-1	ASSTTSGGYNEQF
TRBV20-1	TRBJ2-3	SARGSFGLAVTDTQY
TRBV29-1	TRBJ2-1	SASLGQTGEQF
TRBV20-1	TRBJ2-5	SALGPDQETQY
TRBV10-3	TRBJ1-4	AISESGTGVSTNEKLF
TRBV7-6	TRBJ2-3	ASSLALAGGSDTQY
TRBV15	TRBJ2-1	ATRVGTHEQF
TRBV7-9	TRBJ2-7	ASSLDVGAHEQY
TRBV7-2	TRBJ2-1	ASSNSYLNEQF
TRBV4-1	TRBJ1-4	ASSQGPPGWGTNEKLF
TRBV10-3	TRBJ2-3	AISEGLADTQY
TRBV6-6	TRBJ2-7	ASLNPLGQGASYEQY
TRBV6-5	TRBJ2-5	ASSLTGFQETQY
TRBV4-1	TRBJ2-2	ASSPEAGVLNTGELF
TRBV29-1	TRBJ1-2	SVPGTSRYGYT
TRBV29-1	TRBJ2-3	SVEGLPSPFTQY
TRBV20-1	TRBJ1-1	SASLNVNTEAF
TRBV20-1	TRBJ2-1	SALLYNEQF
TRBV28	TRBJ2-3	ASSSHSPGTSGTSTDTQY